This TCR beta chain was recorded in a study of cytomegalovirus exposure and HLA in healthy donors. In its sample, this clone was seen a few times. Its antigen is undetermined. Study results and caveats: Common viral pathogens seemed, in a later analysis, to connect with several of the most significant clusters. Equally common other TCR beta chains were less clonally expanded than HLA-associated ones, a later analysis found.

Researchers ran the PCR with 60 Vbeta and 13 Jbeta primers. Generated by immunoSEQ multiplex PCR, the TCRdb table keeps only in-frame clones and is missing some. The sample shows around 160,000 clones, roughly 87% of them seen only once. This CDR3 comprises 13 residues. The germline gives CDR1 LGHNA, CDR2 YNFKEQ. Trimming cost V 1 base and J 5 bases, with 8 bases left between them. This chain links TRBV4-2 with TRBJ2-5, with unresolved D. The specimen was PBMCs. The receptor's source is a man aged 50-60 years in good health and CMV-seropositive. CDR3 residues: CASSQVLVETQYF. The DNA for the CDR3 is TGTGCCAGCAGCCAAGTCCTTGTGGAGACCCAGTACTTC.